One and the same sample provided the 24 T cell receptor beta chains below, sequenced in a study of T cell repertoires in cytomegalovirus infection (dated by TCRdb to between 2019 and 2020). No antigen has been assigned to these receptors. The meaning of the sample's treatment or condition label: in vitro stimulation with specific CMV peptide epitopes to enrich CMV-specific T cells. These reads were obtained on an Illumina HiSeq 1500. TCRdb reprocessed the public reads (quality trimming at Q25 with fastp, clone calling with MiXCR) and kept in-frame beta chains. Each CDR3 protein appears once, grouped with its most common genes and DNA. The sample records a few hundred thousand distinct CDR3 sequences, over 35% of which are singletons. Around 50% of the sample goes to the ten largest clones. The sequencing used cultured PBMCs, collected from culture after CMV antigen stimulation. Every receptor here comes from a human donor in good health (CMV status not recorded). Some clones in this sample may be carry-over from other donors' samples.

V gene TRBV5-1 combines with J gene TRBJ2-2; possibly TRBD2 for D (6 bases). The CDR3 runs to 16 residues. The germline CDR1 and CDR2 sequences are SGHRS and YFSETQ. V was clipped by 2 bases and J by 6 bases, with 17 bases between them. For the CDR3, the DNA is TGCGCCAGCAGCTTTGGGGTCGCGGGACGGGCCGGGGAGCTGTTTTTT. Encoded protein: CASSFGVAGRAGELFF.

This clonotype was observed a few times. The CDR3 loop is CASSHERGYEQYF. The CDR3 region has the DNA TGTGCCAGCAGCCATGAAAGGGGTTACGAGCAGTACTTC. The chain links TRBV7-8 to TRBJ2-7; weak D call: TRBD1 (5 bases). In germline, CDR1 is SGHVS, CDR2 FQNEAQ. V was shortened by 5 bases and J by 4 bases, with 12 bases between the two germline ends. The CDR3 contains 13 residues.

V usage is TRBV12-3 or TRBV12-4 and J usage is TRBJ2-5; 10 bases are a match to TRBD2. V was clipped by 1 base and J by 5 bases; unmatched bases: 7. The CDR3 spans 16 residues. In nucleotides, the CDR3 is TGTGCCAGCAGTTTAGACCCTAGCGGGAGTAGCGAGACCCAGTACTTC. Translating it yields CASSLDPSGSSETQYF.

The sample holds a few counts of this clonotype. This chain joins TRBV4-1 and TRBJ2-5, with D maybe TRBD1 (5 bases). The V and J ends lost 8 bases and 0 bases respectively, with 10 bases between them. The CDR3 is made up of 13 amino acids. In germline, CDR1 is MGHRA, CDR2 YSYEKL. Written as DNA, the CDR3 is TGCGCCAGCTCGCAGGGCTACCAAGAGACCCAGTACTTC. This codes for CASSQGYQETQYF.

The chain links TRBV2 to TRBJ2-1; TRBD1 agrees at 8 bases. CDR3 length: 13 amino acids. CDR1 is SNHLY and CDR2 is FYNNEI in the germline V gene. The V segment lost 4 bases and the J segment 7 bases; nucleotides outside the gene matches: 3. The CDR3 nucleotides read TGTGCCAGCAGTGGACAGGGGAAGAATGAGCAGTTCTTC. Its translation: CASSGQGKNEQFF.

This clonotype was recorded a few times. The chain joins TRBV6-2 or TRBV6-3 to TRBJ2-3; D is perhaps TRBD1 (6 bases). The CDR3 is 14 amino acids. With 5 bases removed from V and 3 bases from J, the gap between germline ends came to 12 bases. Germline V CDR1 and CDR2: MNHEY, SVGEGT. This CDR3 is CASSPQGLTDTQYF. The CDR3 nucleotides read TGTGCCAGCAGTCCCCAGGGGTTGACAGATACGCAGTATTTT.

The rearrangement links TRBV19 to TRBJ2-6; D gene uncertain. CDR1 is LNHDA, CDR2 SQIVND, per germline (reference sequence). This CDR3 has 16 amino acids. V dropped 3 bases and J dropped 0 bases, with 9 bases sitting between them. The CDR3: CASSISTISGANVLTF. The CDR3, as DNA: TGTGCCAGTAGTATCTCGACCATCTCTGGGGCCAACGTCCTGACTTTC.

Here the CDR3 DNA reads TGTGCCAGCAGTCACCACACCCCGGACAGGAGTGGTGGAAACACCATATATTTT. Translating it yields CASSHHTPDRSGGNTIYF. The rearrangement joins TRBV27 to TRBJ1-3, with 7 bases lining up with TRBD1. The CDR3 sequence is 18 residues long. Germline CDR1 reads MNHEY; CDR2 reads SMNVEV (reference sequence). The J segment lost 3 bases and the V segment lost 5 bases, leaving 16 bases of the junction unmatched.

The chain carries TRBV20-1 and TRBJ1-2; D possibly corresponds to TRBD1 (6 bases). Germline-derived CDR1 and CDR2 are DFQATT and SNEGSKA (reference sequence). The CDR3 totals 13 residues. V was cut by 0 bases and J by 2 bases, with 7 bases left in between. The CDR3 here is CSARDDRNYGYTF. In nucleotides, the CDR3 is TGCAGTGCTAGAGATGACAGGAACTATGGCTACACCTTC.

The chain links TRBV5-4 to TRBJ2-7; D uncertain. The V and J ends lost 4 bases and 7 bases respectively, with 18 bases between them. The CDR3 length is 14 residues. The germline V gene has CDR1 SGHNT and CDR2 YYREEE (reference sequence). The CDR3 loop is CASSTQPGPAEQYF. The CDR3 DNA is TGTGCCAGCAGCACCCAACCGGGCCCTGCGGAGCAGTACTTC.

V and J are TRBV4-3 and TRBJ2-2; D unclear. Per the germline V gene, CDR1 is LGHNA and CDR2 is YSLEER. V lost 1 base, J lost 5 bases, and 11 bases lay in between. CDR3 size: 15 residues. This CDR3 reads CASSQARVGTGELFF. The CDR3 DNA sequence: TGCGCCAGCAGCCAAGCCCGAGTAGGAACCGGGGAGCTGTTTTTT.

This chain connects TRBV6-1 to TRBJ2-3; tentative D call: TRBD2 (6 bases). The CDR3 sequence is 15 residues long. Between the trimmed V and J ends, which lost 5 bases and 7 bases, there was a span of 19 bases. Germline CDR1 is MNHNS and CDR2 is SASEGT. The CDR3 DNA is TGTGCCAGCAGTTCCCCGGCGGGGTTGAGGAATACGCAGTATTTT. Amino acid sequence: CASSSPAGLRNTQYF.

The chain couples TRBV7-2 to TRBJ1-4; 8 bases line up with TRBD1. CDR3 length: 16 amino acids. Germline V gene sequence: CDR1 SGHTA, CDR2 FQGNSA. Germline trimming cut 5 bases from V and 3 bases from J; bases unmatched to any gene: 8. This CDR3 is CASSPQGAGANEKLFF. The DNA of the CDR3 is TGTGCCAGCAGCCCTCAGGGGGCGGGAGCTAATGAAAAACTGTTTTTT.

V is TRBV5-4 and J is TRBJ1-5; D is undetermined. Germline V CDR1 and CDR2: SGHNT, YYREEE (reference sequence). This CDR3 is built from 13 residues. V was trimmed by 3 bases and J by 7 bases, leaving 11 bases between them. The CDR3 DNA reads TGTGCCAGCAGCTCCTCACCGACGCAGCCCCAGCATTTT. Amino acid sequence: CASSSSPTQPQHF.

Comment on this clonotype: This may come from a read error, since a much larger clone is one base off. J is TRBJ2-7 and V is TRBV12-3 or TRBV12-4; TRBD1 or TRBD2 may be the D gene (6 bases each). V was trimmed by 4 bases and J by 7 bases, leaving 20 bases between them. The CDR3 is 15 residues long. The CDR3 loop is CASSSSRTAGMEQYF. The CDR3 bases are TGTGCCAGCAGTTCTTCTCGGACAGCGGGTATGGAGCAGTACTTC.

The rearrangement links TRBV7-9 to TRBJ2-1; 7 bases line up with TRBD2. The CDR3 spans 15 residues. Germline loops: CDR1 SEHNR, CDR2 FQNEAQ (reference sequence). V was clipped by 6 bases and J by 10 bases; unmatched bases: 15. This chain's CDR3 is CASSSGGLRVGEQFF. CDR3 sequence (DNA): TGTGCCAGCAGTTCCGGGGGACTAAGGGTCGGGGAGCAGTTCTTC.

The chain recombines TRBV10-3 with TRBJ1-3; 7 bases are a match to TRBD1. Germline-derived CDR1 and CDR2 are ENHRY and SYGVKD. V lost 3 bases and J lost 0; bases outside the gene matches: 11. CDR3 length: 18 amino acids. CDR3 sequence: CAISDPWRGPSSGNTIYF. As DNA, the CDR3 is TGTGCCATCAGTGACCCCTGGAGGGGGCCTTCCTCTGGAAACACCATATATTTT.

This chain links TRBV11-2 with TRBJ2-3; 8 bases fit TRBD2. Trimming cost V 8 bases and J 1 base; bases outside gene matches: 11. This CDR3 comprises 16 residues. Germline-derived CDR1 and CDR2 are SGHAT and FQNNGV. The CDR3 protein is CASGRSGEWGTDTQYF. The CDR3 DNA reads TGTGCCAGCGGACGTAGCGGGGAGTGGGGCACAGATACGCAGTATTTT.

At least ten counts were recorded for this clonotype. The chain has TRBV7-8 and TRBJ1-4, with D unclear. The CDR3 is 14 amino acids. Trimming took off 0 bases at V and 8 bases at J, with 10 bases between the two ends. The V gene's germline CDR1 is SGHVS and CDR2 FQNEAQ. CDR3: CASSLANRGEKLFF. CDR3 bases: TGTGCCAGCAGCTTAGCGAACCGCGGGGAAAAACTGTTTTTT. Complete variable domain (other parts from reference TRBV7-8 and TRBJ1-4): GAGVSQSPRYKVAKRGQDVALRCDPISGHVSLFWYQQALGQGPEFLTYFQNEAQLDKSGLPSDRFFAERPEGSVSTLKIQRTQQEDSAVYLCASSLANRGEKLFFGSGTQLSVL.

The sample holds a few counts of this clonotype. The V and J genes are TRBV7-6 and TRBJ2-7; D not certain. Germline V gene lookup returns CDR1 SGHVS and CDR2 FNYEAQ. The CDR3 has 12 amino acids. Deletions cut 7 bases from V and 0 bases from J, with 7 bases between. As DNA, the CDR3 is TGTGCCAGCATGGGGATCTCCTACGAGCAGTACTTC. Protein sequence: CASMGISYEQYF.

This chain joins TRBV2 and TRBJ2-7, with TRBD1 matching 8 bases. In germline, CDR1 is SNHLY, CDR2 FYNNEI. V lost 6 bases, J lost 4 bases, and 11 bases stayed unmatched. The CDR3 sequence is 15 residues long. The CDR3 reads CASSKIGTGFYEQYF. The CDR3 region has the DNA TGTGCCAGCAGCAAGATCGGGACAGGTTTTTACGAGCAGTACTTC.

With regard to this clonotype: A junction boundary mismatches the germline segment, possibly from a read error. This chain's CDR3 is CASNLQGTGPQHF. The CDR3 coding sequence is TGTGCCAGCAATTTACAGGGGACCGGGCCCCAGCATTTT. This chain connects TRBV28 to TRBJ1-5; TRBD1 agrees at 7 bases. Germline CDR1 and CDR2: MDHEN and SYDVKM. CDR3 length: 13 amino acids.

This clonotype was counted a few times. The J gene is TRBJ2-1, the V gene TRBV6-1; D is unclear. In germline, CDR1 is MNHNS, CDR2 SASEGT. The CDR3 contains 11 residues. V was pared by 8 bases and J by 4 bases, with 6 bases between. The CDR3 spells CASHGYNEQFF. In nucleotides, the CDR3 is TGTGCCAGCCATGGATACAATGAGCAGTTCTTC.

This clonotype was found a few times. The chain joins TRBV20-1 to TRBJ2-1, with TRBD2 matching over 14 bases. This CDR3 has 14 amino acids. The germline V gene encodes CDR1 DFQATT and CDR2 SNEGSKA (reference sequence). J gave up 9 bases and V 5 bases, and 6 bases lay outside the gene matches. The CDR3: CSAAFGTSGGEQFF. CDR3 nucleotide sequence: TGCAGTGCTGCCTTTGGGACTAGCGGGGGTGAGCAGTTCTTC.